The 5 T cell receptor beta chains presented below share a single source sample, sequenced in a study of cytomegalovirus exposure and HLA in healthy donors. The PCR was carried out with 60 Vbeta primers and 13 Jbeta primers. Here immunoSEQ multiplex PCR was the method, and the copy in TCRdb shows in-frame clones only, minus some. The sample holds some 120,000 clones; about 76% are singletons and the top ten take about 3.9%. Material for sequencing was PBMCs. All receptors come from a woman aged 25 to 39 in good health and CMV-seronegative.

Written as DNA, the CDR3 is TGCGCCAGCAGCCAAGACCCGGACAGGGAAGGCACTGAAGCTTTCTTT. Translated, it gives CASSQDPDREGTEAFF. The gene calls are TRBV4-3 and TRBJ1-1; 8 bases line up with TRBD1. Germline CDR1 and CDR2: LGHNA and YSLEER. V lost 0 bases, J lost 4 bases, and 7 bases stayed unmatched. This CDR3 is built from 16 residues.

CDR3 in amino acids: CATSRDPTGANVLTF. In DNA, the CDR3 is TGTGCCACCAGCAGAGATCCCACTGGGGCCAACGTCCTGACTTTC. The chain links TRBV15 to TRBJ2-6; D unclear. This CDR3 has 15 amino acids. CDR1 is LNHNV, CDR2 YYDKDF, per germline (reference sequence). The V end was cut by 0 bases, the J end by 2 bases, with 5 bases between.

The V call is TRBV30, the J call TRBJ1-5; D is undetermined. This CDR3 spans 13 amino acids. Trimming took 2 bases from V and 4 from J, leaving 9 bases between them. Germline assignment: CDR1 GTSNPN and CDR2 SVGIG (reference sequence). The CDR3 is CAWSSTVNQPQHF. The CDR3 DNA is TGTGCCTGGAGTTCAACAGTAAATCAGCCCCAGCATTTT.

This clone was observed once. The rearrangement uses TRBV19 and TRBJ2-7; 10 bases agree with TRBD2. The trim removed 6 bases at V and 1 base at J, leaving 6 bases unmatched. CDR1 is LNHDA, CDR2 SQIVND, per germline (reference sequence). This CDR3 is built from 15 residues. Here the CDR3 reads CASRASGRRSYEQYF. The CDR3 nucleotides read TGTGCCAGTAGGGCTAGCGGGAGACGATCCTACGAGCAGTACTTC.

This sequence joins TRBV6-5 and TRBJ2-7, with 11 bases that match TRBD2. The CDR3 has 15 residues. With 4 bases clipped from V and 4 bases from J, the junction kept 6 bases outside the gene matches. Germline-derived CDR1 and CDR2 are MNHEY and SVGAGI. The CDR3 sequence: CASSWIIAGGYEQYF. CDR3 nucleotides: TGTGCCAGCAGTTGGATAATAGCGGGAGGGTACGAGCAGTACTTC.